This T cell receptor (beta chain) was identified in a study of regulatory T cells in long-lasting Graves disease. CDR3-region Arm-PCR and iRepertoire HTBI primers produced the TCR beta libraries. TCRdb called the multiplex PCR reads again in MiXCR, with one record for every CDR3 protein. Here the sample spans around 500,000 distinct CDR3 sequences, 20% to 25% being singletons. Time point specified: persistent/refractory GD, antithyroid drugs over 5 years with positive TRAb. Isolated PBMC RNA provided the starting material for the TCR library. There are a few counts of this clonotype. This receptor was taken from a female donor with Graves disease. The sequenced sample was peripheral blood mononuclear cells (PBMCs), obtained when the disease was refractory, from a patient treated with antithyroid drugs.

The CDR3 DNA reads TGTGCCAGCAGCTTAGGTACGGGACCCGTTTACGAGCAGTTCTTC. It is translated as CASSLGTGPVYEQFF. The chain has TRBV11-2 and TRBJ2-1, with D perhaps matching TRBD1 or TRBD2 (5 bases each). The CDR3 loop spans 15 amino acids. Trimming shortened V by 1 base and J by 10 bases, and 17 bases separated the two germline ends. The germline V gene encodes CDR1 SGHAT and CDR2 FQNNGV. Combining the CDR3 with reference TRBV11-2 and TRBJ2-1 gives the whole variable domain EAGVAQSPRYKIIEKRQSVAFWCNPISGHATLYWYQQILGQGPKLLIQFQNNGVVDDSQLPKDRFSAERLKGVDSTLKIQPAKLEDSAVYLCASSLGTGPVYEQFFGPGTRLTVL.